Listed here are 20 T cell receptor beta chains from one sample, sequenced in a study of T cell responses to AZD1222 COVID-19 vaccine. The repertoire was sequenced with immunoSEQ multiplex PCR; TCRdb's copy has only in-frame clones and lacks some. Here the sample spans 90,000 to 130,000 clones, about 87% being singletons. Here the sequenced sample was peripheral blood, taken 28 days after the second AZD1222 dose. Every receptor here comes from an adult who received the AZD1222 COVID-19 vaccine.

The chain joins TRBV28 to TRBJ2-1; 15 bases align to TRBD2. This CDR3 contains 16 residues. Germline V CDR1 and CDR2: MDHEN, SYDVKM. The V segment lost 6 bases and the J segment 8 bases; nucleotides outside the gene matches: 8. The CDR3 reads CASRPRGLAGGYEQFF. CDR3 DNA sequence: TGTGCCAGCAGACCGCGCGGACTAGCGGGAGGGTATGAGCAGTTCTTC.

V usage is TRBV12-3 or TRBV12-4 and J usage is TRBJ1-1, with a weak D call TRBD1 (5 bases). Deletions cut 4 bases from V and 11 bases from J, with 17 bases between. This CDR3 comprises 13 residues. The CDR3 is CASSSSGGGKAFF. The CDR3 DNA reads as TGTGCCAGCAGTTCGTCGGGGGGTGGTAAGGCTTTCTTT.

This chain links TRBV6-5 with TRBJ1-2, with D possibly matching TRBD1 (5 bases). In germline, CDR1 is MNHEY, CDR2 SVGAGI. V dropped 8 bases and J dropped 5 bases, with 12 bases sitting between them. There are 12 residues in the CDR3. CDR3 region: CASAGGNYGYTF. The CDR3 nucleotides are TGTGCCAGCGCCGGGGGAAATTATGGCTACACCTTC.

The gene calls are TRBV29-1 and TRBJ1-1, with D uncertain. The CDR3 totals 13 residues. Trimming cost V 4 bases and J 1 base, with 10 bases left between them. The germline CDR1 and CDR2 sequences are SQVTM and ANQGSEA. The CDR3 region is CSVVRQANTEAFF. In nucleotides, the CDR3 is TGCAGCGTTGTTCGGCAGGCGAACACTGAAGCTTTCTTT.

The genes are TRBV6-5 and TRBJ1-1; 7 bases map to TRBD1. This CDR3 has 15 amino acids. The germline V gene encodes CDR1 MNHEY and CDR2 SVGAGI. J was trimmed by 6 bases and V by 5 bases; bases with no gene match: 12. The CDR3 bases are TGTGCCAGCAGTCCAACGACAGGGATTATCGCTGAAGCTTTCTTT. This codes for CASSPTTGIIAEAFF.

This CDR3 is CASSQADRGNTGELFF. As DNA, the CDR3 is TGTGCCAGCAGCCAAGCGGACAGGGGGAACACCGGGGAGCTGTTTTTT. The chain joins TRBV4-2 to TRBJ2-2, with 9 positions matching TRBD1. The germline CDR1 and CDR2 sequences are LGHNA and YNFKEQ. V shed 1 base, J shed 1 base, and the junction held 1 base outside the gene matches. CDR3 size: 16 residues.

CDR3 in DNA: TGTGCCTGGAGTAAAGGGACAGGGCCTCTTAAGGGCACTGAAGCTTTCTTT. It encodes CAWSKGTGPLKGTEAFF. This chain uses TRBV30 with TRBJ1-1, with TRBD1 matching over 9 bases. Germline V gene data show CDR1 as GTSNPN and CDR2 as SVGIG (reference sequence). Trimming removed 2 bases from V and 4 bases from J; junction bases left unmatched: 14. This CDR3 has 17 amino acids.

The rearrangement links TRBV6-6 to TRBJ1-1; 7 nucleotides line up with TRBD1. The ends lost 0 bases at V and 3 bases at J; junction bases unmatched: 4. The CDR3 is 15 residues long. From germline, CDR1 is MNHNY and CDR2 SVGAGI (reference sequence). CDR3 amino acids: CASSYSSGGDTEAFF. The CDR3 region has the DNA TGTGCCAGCAGTTACTCTTCAGGGGGAGACACTGAAGCTTTCTTT.

The chain links TRBV10-3 to TRBJ1-5; 8 nucleotides match TRBD1. With V trimmed by 8 bases and J by 2 bases, 5 bases remained unmatched. The germline V gene encodes CDR1 ENHRY and CDR2 SYGVKD. The CDR3 has 14 amino acids. As DNA, the CDR3 is TGTGCCATCGCGGACAGGGAAGGCAATCAGCCCCAGCATTTT. Protein: CAIADREGNQPQHF.

The chain's CDR3 is CASSPQGRGNTIYF. Here the CDR3 DNA reads TGTGCCAGCAGCCCACAGGGACGTGGAAACACCATATATTTT. The chain recombines TRBV7-9 with TRBJ1-3, with TRBD1 as a possible D gene (6 bases). Deletions cut 5 bases from V and 3 bases from J, with 11 bases between. This CDR3 comprises 14 residues. The germline gives CDR1 SEHNR, CDR2 FQNEAQ (reference sequence).

J is TRBJ2-7 and V is TRBV3-1 (or the pseudogene TRBV3-2); 9 positions agree with TRBD2. Germline CDR1 reads LGHDT; CDR2 reads YNNKEL (reference sequence). V dropped 0 bases and J dropped 4; count of bases not matched to a gene: 10. The length of the CDR3 is 17 residues. The CDR3 region is CASSQERLREGRYEQYF. CDR3 bases: TGTGCCAGCAGCCAAGAGCGTCTGCGGGAGGGCCGGTACGAGCAGTACTTC.

The chain recombines TRBV18 with TRBJ1-1; the match to TRBD1 covers 7 bases. V lost 5 bases to trimming and J lost 0 bases; unmatched junction nucleotides: 3. The CDR3 sequence is 14 residues long. CDR1 and CDR2 (germline): KGHSH, LQKENI. The CDR3 here is CASSSGQLNTEAFF. Here the CDR3 DNA reads TGTGCCAGCTCATCGGGACAGCTGAACACTGAAGCTTTCTTT.

The chain is built from TRBV6-6 and TRBJ1-1; D not certain. The CDR3 contains 15 residues. Germline V gives CDR1 MNHNY, CDR2 SVGAGI (reference sequence). Trimming shortened V by 6 bases and J by 0 bases, and 14 bases separated the two germline ends. The CDR3 DNA reads as TGTGCCAGCAGGAGAGGGAAGGGAGTGAACACTGAAGCTTTCTTT. This codes for CASRRGKGVNTEAFF.

The chain combines TRBV7-9 with TRBJ1-4, with D unclear. Per germline, CDR1 SEHNR and CDR2 FQNEAQ (reference sequence). The CDR3 extends over 15 amino acids. Trimming removed 0 bases at V and 8 bases at J, with 13 bases between. For the CDR3, the DNA is TGTGCCAGCAGCTTAGCGCCCTGGGGTGGCGAAAAACTGTTTTTT. Translating it yields CASSLAPWGGEKLFF.

The chain links TRBV15 to TRBJ1-5, with D possibly TRBD1 on 6 matching bases. The V gene's germline CDR1 is LNHNV and CDR2 YYDKDF (reference sequence). V lost 5 bases and J lost 5, with 13 bases in between. CDR3 length: 14 residues. CDR3 region: CATSLGQGYQPQHF. CDR3 nucleotides: TGTGCCACCAGCCTGGGCCAGGGGTATCAGCCCCAGCATTTT.

The chain recombines TRBV18 with TRBJ2-7; D possibly corresponds to TRBD1 (6 bases). V dropped 6 bases and J dropped 0 bases, with 12 bases sitting between them. CDR3 length: 14 residues. CDR1 is KGHSH, CDR2 LQKENI, per germline. The CDR3 spells CASSPTGSSYEQYF. CDR3 in DNA: TGTGCCAGCTCCCCAACAGGGAGCTCCTACGAGCAGTACTTC.

The chain uses TRBV7-8 and TRBJ1-4, with TRBD1 matching over 11 bases. The CDR3 is made up of 17 amino acids. Trimming cost V 5 bases and J 7 bases; bases outside gene matches: 12. CDR1 SGHVS and CDR2 FQNEAQ come from the germline V gene. The CDR3 DNA reads as TGTGCCAGCAGCCCCCCCCTAAGGACAGGGGGCGTTGAAAAACTGTTTTTT. It codes for CASSPPLRTGGVEKLFF.

The chain links TRBV3-1 (or the pseudogene TRBV3-2) to TRBJ1-1; no definite D call. Germline V lookup: CDR1 LGHDT, CDR2 YNNKEL (reference sequence). This CDR3 contains 16 residues. With 2 bases removed from V and 0 bases from J, the gap between germline ends came to 13 bases. CDR3 sequence (DNA): TGTGCCAGCAGCCAATGGGGTCGCCAATTGAACACTGAAGCTTTCTTT. It codes for CASSQWGRQLNTEAFF.

This chain joins TRBV19 and TRBJ2-2; D is ambiguous. The ends were cut back, 6 bases at V and 2 bases at J, with 7 bases in the middle. Per germline, CDR1 LNHDA and CDR2 SQIVND (reference sequence). The CDR3 length is 13 residues. The CDR3 bases are TGTGCCAGTAGCGGAATTAACACCGGGGAGCTGTTTTTT. Its protein product is CASSGINTGELFF.

This chain connects TRBV6-2 or TRBV6-3 to TRBJ2-1; D gene unclear. Trimming took off 1 base at V and 3 bases at J, with 7 bases between the two ends. This CDR3 spans 14 amino acids. Germline CDR1 reads MNHEY; CDR2 reads SVGEGT. CDR3 in amino acids: CASSYWADYNEQFF. The CDR3 DNA sequence: TGTGCCAGCAGTTACTGGGCAGACTACAATGAGCAGTTCTTC.